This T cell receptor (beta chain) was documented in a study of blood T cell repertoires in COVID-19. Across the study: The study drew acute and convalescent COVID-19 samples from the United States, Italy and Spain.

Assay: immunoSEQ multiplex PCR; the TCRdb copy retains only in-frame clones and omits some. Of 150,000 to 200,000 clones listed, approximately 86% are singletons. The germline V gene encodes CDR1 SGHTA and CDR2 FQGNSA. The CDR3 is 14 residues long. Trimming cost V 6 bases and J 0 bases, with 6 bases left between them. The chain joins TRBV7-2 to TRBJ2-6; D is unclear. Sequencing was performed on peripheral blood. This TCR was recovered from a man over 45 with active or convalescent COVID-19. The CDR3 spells CASRRYSGANVLTF. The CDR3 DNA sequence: TGTGCCAGCAGGAGGTACTCTGGGGCCAACGTCCTGACTTTC.